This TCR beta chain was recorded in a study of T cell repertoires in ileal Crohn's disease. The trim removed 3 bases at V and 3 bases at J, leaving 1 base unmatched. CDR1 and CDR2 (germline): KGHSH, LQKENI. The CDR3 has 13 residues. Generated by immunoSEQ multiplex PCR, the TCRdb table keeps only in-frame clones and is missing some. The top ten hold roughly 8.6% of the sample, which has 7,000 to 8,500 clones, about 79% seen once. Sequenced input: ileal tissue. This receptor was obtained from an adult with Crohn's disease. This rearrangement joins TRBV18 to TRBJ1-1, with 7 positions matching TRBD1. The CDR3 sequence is CASSPTGYTEAFF. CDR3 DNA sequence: TGTGCCAGCTCACCGACAGGGTACACTGAAGCTTTCTTT.